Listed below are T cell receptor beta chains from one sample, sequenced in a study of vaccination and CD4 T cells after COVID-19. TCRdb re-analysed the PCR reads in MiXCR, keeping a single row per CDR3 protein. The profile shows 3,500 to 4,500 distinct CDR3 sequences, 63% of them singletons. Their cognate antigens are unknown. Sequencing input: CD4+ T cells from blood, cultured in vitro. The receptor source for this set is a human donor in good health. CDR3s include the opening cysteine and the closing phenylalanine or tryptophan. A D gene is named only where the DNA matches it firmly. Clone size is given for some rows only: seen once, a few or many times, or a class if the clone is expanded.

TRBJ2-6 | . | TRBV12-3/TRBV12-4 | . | CASSFVNPFIWGANVLTF | TGTGCCAGCAGTTTCGTAAACCCCTTTATCTGGGGGGCCAACGTCCTGACTTTC
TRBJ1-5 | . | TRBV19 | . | CASSKDNSNQPQHF | TGTGCCAGTAGTAAGGACAACTCCAATCAGCCCCAGCATTTT
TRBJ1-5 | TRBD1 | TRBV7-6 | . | CASSSKPGQGIHQPQHF | TGTGCCAGCAGTTCAAAACCGGGACAGGGGATCCATCAGCCCCAGCATTTT
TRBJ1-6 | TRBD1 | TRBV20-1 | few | CSAREVGGNSPLHF | TGCAGTGCTAGAGAGGTAGGGGGCAATTCACCCCTCCACTTT
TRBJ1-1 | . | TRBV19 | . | CASSIGPGTWTEAFF | TGTGCCAGTAGTATTGGCCCCGGGACGTGGACTGAAGCTTTCTTT
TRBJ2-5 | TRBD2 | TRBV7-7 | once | CASSSIAGGLETQYF | TGTGCCAGCAGCTCGATAGCGGGGGGGCTGGAGACCCAGTACTTC
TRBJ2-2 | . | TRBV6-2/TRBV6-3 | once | CASSSRNTGELFF | TGTGCCAGCAGTTCTCGAAACACCGGGGAGCTGTTTTTT
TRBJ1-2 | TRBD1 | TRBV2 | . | CASIGGGNYGYTF | TGTGCCAGCATTGGAGGGGGCAACTATGGCTACACCTTC
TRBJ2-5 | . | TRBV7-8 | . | CASSFRRRETQYF | TGTGCCAGCAGCTTTCGTCGGAGGGAGACCCAGTACTTC
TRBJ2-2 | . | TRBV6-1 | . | CALEANTGELFF | TGTGCCTTGGAGGCGAACACCGGGGAGCTGTTTTTT
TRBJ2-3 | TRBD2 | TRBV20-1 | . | CSAHALAGSTDTQYF | TGCAGTGCTCACGCTCTAGCGGGAAGCACAGATACGCAGTATTTT
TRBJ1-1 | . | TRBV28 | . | CASRRIPFGGAGTEAFF | TGTGCCAGCAGAAGAATCCCCTTTGGGGGCGCGGGCACTGAAGCTTTCTTT
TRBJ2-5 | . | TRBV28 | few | CASRQSGRETQYF | TGTGCCAGCAGACAGTCGGGGCGGGAGACCCAGTACTTC
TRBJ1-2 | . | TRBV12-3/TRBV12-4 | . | CASSTQGSYGYTF | TGTGCCAGCAGTACCCAGGGTTCCTATGGCTACACCTTC
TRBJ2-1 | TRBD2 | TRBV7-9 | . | CASSLSVAGGSYNEQFF | TGTGCCAGCAGCTTATCGGTAGCGGGGGGCTCCTACAATGAGCAGTTCTTC
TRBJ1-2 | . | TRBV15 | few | CATGQERINYGYTF | TGTGCCACTGGGCAAGAGCGTATCAACTATGGCTACACCTTC
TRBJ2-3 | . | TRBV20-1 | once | CSAITAPTDTQYF | TGCAGTGCTATCACAGCGCCCACAGATACGCAGTATTTT
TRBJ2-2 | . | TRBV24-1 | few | CATSEAGQNSRELFF | TGTGCCACCAGTGAGGCCGGACAGAATTCTAGGGAGCTGTTTTTT
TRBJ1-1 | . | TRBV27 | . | CASRAQGLNTEAFF | TGTGCCAGCAGGGCGCAGGGCCTGAACACTGAAGCTTTCTTT
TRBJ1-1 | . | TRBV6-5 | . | CASSSRGGTEAFF | TGTGCCAGCAGTTCCAGGGGTGGCACTGAAGCTTTCTTT
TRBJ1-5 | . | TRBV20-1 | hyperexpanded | CSAETGSGQPQHF | TGCAGTGCGGAAACAGGGAGCGGTCAGCCCCAGCATTTT
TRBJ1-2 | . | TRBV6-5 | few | CASSLGGSMFDYTF | TGTGCCAGCAGTTTGGGGGGCAGCATGTTCGACTACACCTTC